The 26 T cell receptor beta chains presented below share a single source sample, sequenced in a study of ipilimumab plus nivolumab after autologous stem cell transplantation. Sequencing used immunoSEQ multiplex PCR; TCRdb keeps in-frame clones, though not all of them. In the table there are fewer than 85,000 clones, 83% of which are singletons. The sample consisted of PBMCs, taken in a trial of ipilimumab plus nivolumab as post-transplant consolidation. These receptors were collected from a male donor with diffuse large B-cell lymphoma.

This clone was seen only once. The J gene is TRBJ2-5, the V gene TRBV6-6, with TRBD2 matching over 7 bases. CDR1 MNHNY and CDR2 SVGAGI come from the germline V gene (reference sequence). The CDR3 totals 14 residues. J gave up 5 bases and V 5 bases, and 8 bases lay outside the gene matches. This CDR3 reads CASSRPGGRETQYF. In DNA form, the CDR3 reads TGTGCCAGCAGTAGACCGGGGGGTCGTGAGACCCAGTACTTC.

The gene calls are TRBV4-1 and TRBJ2-5; D gene uncertain. Germline V gene data show CDR1 as MGHRA and CDR2 as YSYEKL. V gave up 4 bases and J gave up 4 bases, with 10 bases separating them. The CDR3 is 13 amino acids. CDR3 nucleotide sequence: TGCGCCAGCAGCCTACAGATTGGAGAGACCCAGTACTTC. Translating it yields CASSLQIGETQYF.

The genes are TRBV5-4 and TRBJ2-7; 7 nucleotides line up with TRBD2. CDR1 SGHNT and CDR2 YYREEE come from the germline V gene (reference sequence). V lost 0 bases to trimming and J lost 4 bases; unmatched junction nucleotides: 7. The CDR3 loop spans 15 amino acids. Here the CDR3 reads CASSLAGRLAYEQYF. As DNA, the CDR3 is TGTGCCAGCAGCTTGGCCGGTCGACTAGCTTACGAGCAGTACTTC. The whole variable domain, filled in from reference TRBV5-4 and TRBJ2-7, reads ETGVTQSPTHLIKTRGQQVTLRCSSQSGHNTVSWYQQALGQGPQFIFQYYREEENGRGNFPPRFSGLQFPNYSSELNVNALELDDSALYLCASSLAGRLAYEQYFGPGTRLTVT.

This chain uses TRBV21-1 with TRBJ2-7; the table names TRBD1, a call not compared with the DNA. TRBV21-1 is noted as a pseudogene. This CDR3 has 14 amino acids. The CDR3: CASTGRRTGGEQYF. In DNA form, the CDR3 reads TGTGCCAGCACCGGACGAAGGACAGGAGGCGAGCAGTACTTC.

This chain joins TRBV18 and TRBJ1-6; D gene unclear. Germline CDR1 KGHSH, CDR2 LQKENI. V lost 2 bases and J 4 bases, leaving 9 bases between the germline ends. The CDR3 is 15 amino acids. CDR3 loop: CASSPGAAYNSPLHF. The CDR3 region has the DNA TGTGCCAGCTCACCAGGTGCTGCTTATAATTCACCCCTCCACTTT.

The chain couples TRBV6-1 to TRBJ2-3, with 7 bases fitting TRBD1. CDR1 is MNHNS and CDR2 is SASEGT in the germline V gene. V trimming: 7 bases; J trimming: 5 bases; junction bases outside the gene matches: 9. This CDR3 region has 14 residues. The CDR3 protein is CASNKAQGVDTQYF. Here the CDR3 DNA reads TGTGCCAGCAACAAGGCGCAGGGGGTAGATACGCAGTATTTT.

The chain uses TRBV7-9 and TRBJ1-5; the match to TRBD1 covers 7 bases. Germline V gives CDR1 SEHNR, CDR2 FQNEAQ (reference sequence). Trimming took 1 base from V and 6 from J; bases not matched to a gene: 6. The CDR3 consists of 15 residues. DNA for the CDR3: TGTGCCAGCAGCTTAGAGGGGGCCCTGGGTCAGCCCCAGCATTTT. Translated: CASSLEGALGQPQHF.

The genes are TRBV6-6 and TRBJ2-2; no clear D gene. V was trimmed by 3 bases and J by 4 bases, leaving 6 bases between them. Germline values: CDR1 MNHNY, CDR2 SVGAGI (reference sequence). The CDR3 has 13 amino acids. CDR3 sequence reads: CASSYGSTGELFF. For the CDR3, the DNA is TGTGCCAGCAGTTATGGTAGCACCGGGGAGCTGTTTTTT.

V is TRBV18 and J is TRBJ2-6, with D possibly matching TRBD2 (6 bases). The germline V gene encodes CDR1 KGHSH and CDR2 LQKENI. The CDR3 runs to 15 residues. Between the trimmed V and J ends, which lost 2 bases and 1 base, there was a span of 6 bases. CDR3 region: CASSPGRSGANVLTF. DNA of the CDR3: TGTGCCAGCTCACCAGGGAGGTCTGGGGCCAACGTCCTGACTTTC.

This clone is a singleton in its sample. V gene TRBV2 combines with J gene TRBJ2-3; 7 bases are shared with TRBD1. This CDR3 contains 15 residues. The junction had 6 bases not matched to a gene; V was cut back by 4 bases and J by 2 bases. The V gene's germline CDR1 is SNHLY and CDR2 FYNNEI. The CDR3 loop is CASSGGQAPTDTQYF. DNA of the CDR3: TGTGCCAGCAGTGGTGGACAGGCGCCCACAGATACGCAGTATTTT. The whole variable domain, filled in from reference TRBV2 and TRBJ2-3, reads EPEVTQTPSHQVTQMGQEVILRCVPISNHLYFYWYRQILGQKVEFLVSFYNNEISEKSEIFDDQFSVERPDGSNFTLKIRSTKLEDSAMYFCASSGGQAPTDTQYFGPGTRLTVL.

The chain links TRBV19 to TRBJ1-6, with D possibly being TRBD1 (5 bases). This CDR3 is 13 amino acids long. Trimming removed 3 bases from V and 7 bases from J, with 7 bases in between. Germline CDR1 is LNHDA and CDR2 is SQIVND (reference sequence). The CDR3 DNA follows: TGTGCCAGTAGTATGACAGAGAATTCACCCCTCCACTTT. This translates into CASSMTENSPLHF.

The CDR3 here is CASSKVVSGASDTQYF. Here the CDR3 DNA reads TGTGCCAGCAGCAAAGTGGTAAGCGGCGCATCAGATACGCAGTATTTT. This chain links TRBV21-1 with TRBJ2-3; the table's D call TRBD2 went unverified against the DNA. TRBV21-1 is deemed a pseudogene. This CDR3 contains 16 residues.

This clone was seen just once. J is TRBJ1-5 and V is TRBV6-1; the D gene is possibly TRBD1 (6 bases). Germline V gives CDR1 MNHNS, CDR2 SASEGT. With 7 bases removed from V and 2 bases from J, the gap between germline ends came to 15 bases. There are 15 residues in the CDR3. The CDR3 DNA reads TGTGCCAGCAAGAGGACAGTGGAGGGCAATCAGCCCCAGCATTTT. Translated, it gives CASKRTVEGNQPQHF.

This chain links TRBV7-9 with TRBJ1-4, with D hard to call. This CDR3 contains 13 residues. Germline CDR1 is SEHNR and CDR2 is FQNEAQ (reference sequence). Between the trimmed V and J ends, which lost 1 base and 8 bases, there was a span of 8 bases. The CDR3 protein is CASSLGVREKLFF. CDR3 bases: TGTGCCAGCAGCTTAGGGGTCAGGGAAAAACTGTTTTTT.

This chain connects TRBV7-8 to TRBJ2-2; TRBD2 aligns across 10 bases. The CDR3 is 15 residues long. Germline V gene data show CDR1 as SGHVS and CDR2 as FQNEAQ. With 3 bases clipped from V and 7 bases from J, the junction kept 5 bases outside the gene matches. In DNA form, the CDR3 reads TGTGCCAGCAGCTTCGAACTAGCGGGGATCGGGGAGCTGTTTTTT. It yields the protein CASSFELAGIGELFF. Drawing the rest from reference TRBV7-8 and TRBJ2-2, the complete variable domain is GAGVSQSPRYKVAKRGQDVALRCDPISGHVSLFWYQQALGQGPEFLTYFQNEAQLDKSGLPSDRFFAERPEGSVSTLKIQRTQQEDSAVYLCASSFELAGIGELFFGEGSRLTVL.

Here the CDR3 DNA reads TGTGCCGGCGGGGGCAGATACACCGGGGAGCTGTTTTTT. Its protein is CAGGGRYTGELFF. The V gene is TRBV7-2, the J gene TRBJ2-2; D is possibly TRBD2 (7 bases). V lost 11 bases to trimming and J lost 3 bases, with 13 bases between them. Per the germline V gene, CDR1 is SGHTA and CDR2 is FQGNSA. The length of the CDR3 is 13 residues. The whole variable domain, remainder taken from reference TRBV7-2 and TRBJ2-2, is GAGVSQSPSNKVTEKGKDVELRCDPISGHTALYWYRQSLGQGLEFLIYFQGNSAPDKSGLPSDRFSAERTGGSVSTLTIQRTQQEDSAVYLCAGGGRYTGELFFGEGSRLTVL.

The chain carries TRBV18 and TRBJ1-1; a possible D gene is TRBD1 (5 bases). The CDR3 loop spans 15 amino acids. Trimming took off 2 bases at V and 1 base at J, with 11 bases between the two ends. CDR1 and CDR2 from the germline V gene are KGHSH and LQKENI. As DNA, the CDR3 is TGTGCCAGCTCACCAAGGGGTAATAGGAACACTGAAGCTTTCTTT. Translating it yields CASSPRGNRNTEAFF.

The rearrangement links TRBV6-1 to TRBJ2-2; possibly TRBD2 for D (5 bases). The CDR3 spans 15 residues. Germline V lookup: CDR1 MNHNS, CDR2 SASEGT. Deletions cut 8 bases from V and 5 bases from J, with 18 bases between. CDR3 sequence: CASLNPAEITGELFF. The CDR3 DNA reads as TGTGCCAGCCTAAACCCAGCGGAAATTACCGGGGAGCTGTTTTTT.

This clone was seen only a few times. V and J are TRBV23-1 and TRBJ1-1, with D perhaps matching TRBD1 (5 bases). TRBV23-1 belongs to the ORF category, with a function that is uncertain. The CDR3 loop spans 16 amino acids. V lost 6 bases and J lost 4, with 21 bases in between. The CDR3 protein is CASSPGRGVFGTEAFF. The CDR3 coding sequence is TGCGCCAGCAGCCCTGGCCGGGGGGTCTTCGGCACTGAAGCTTTCTTT.

In its sample, this clone was seen a few times. Sequence at one end of the junction differs from germline and may be a read error. The rearrangement links TRBV7-7 to TRBJ2-5; 10 bases agree with TRBD2. This CDR3 spans 17 amino acids. Germline loops: CDR1 SSHAT, CDR2 FNYEAQ (reference sequence). CDR3 sequence: CASSTSGGALWRETQYF. The CDR3 DNA sequence: TGTGCTAGCAGCACAAGCGGGGGGGCGCTTTGGAGGGAGACCCAGTACTTC. The complete variable domain, with remaining parts taken from reference TRBV7-7 and TRBJ2-5, reads GAGVSQSPRYKVTKRGQDVTLRCDPISSHATLYWYQQALGQGPEFLTYFNYEAQPDKSGLPSDRFSAERPEGSISTLTIQRTEQRDSAMYRCASSTSGGALWRETQYFGPGTRLLVL.

CDR3 bases: TGTGCCAGCAGCCCCAGGACAGGGAGGACTGAAGCTTTCTTT. As protein: CASSPRTGRTEAFF. The chain has TRBV9 and TRBJ1-1, with 8 bases matching TRBD1. Germline CDR1 reads SGDLS; CDR2 reads YYNGEE. This CDR3 has 14 residues. J was trimmed by 5 bases and V by 4 bases; bases with no gene match: 7.

The chain has TRBV4-1 and TRBJ1-1, with D unresolved. V was cut by 0 bases and J by 5 bases, with 13 bases left in between. Germline CDR1 reads MGHRA; CDR2 reads YSYEKL. The CDR3 extends over 15 amino acids. The CDR3 protein is CASSQEGSPRTEAFF. The CDR3 bases are TGCGCCAGCAGCCAAGAGGGGAGCCCGAGGACTGAAGCTTTCTTT.

This chain joins TRBV19 and TRBJ1-1; D gene unclear. V was trimmed by 1 base and J by 1 base, leaving 10 bases between them. The CDR3 covers 15 residues. The germline gives CDR1 LNHDA, CDR2 SQIVND (reference sequence). CDR3 loop: CASSIAATQNTEAFF. Here the CDR3 DNA reads TGTGCCAGTAGTATAGCCGCGACACAGAACACTGAAGCTTTCTTT.

The chain combines TRBV27 with TRBJ2-2; a weak D match, TRBD2 (6 bases). The CDR3 spans 15 residues. V was trimmed by 10 bases and J by 0 bases, leaving 15 bases between them. The V gene's germline CDR1 is MNHEY and CDR2 SMNVEV (reference sequence). For the CDR3, the DNA is TGTGCCACCAGGCGGGCGGGGCCGAACACCGGGGAGCTGTTTTTT. Its translation is CATRRAGPNTGELFF.

This chain uses TRBV30 with TRBJ2-2, with 7 bases that match TRBD1. Trimming removed 2 bases from V and 4 bases from J; junction bases left unmatched: 19. The CDR3 length is 19 residues. The germline V gene encodes CDR1 GTSNPN and CDR2 SVGIG (reference sequence). The CDR3 DNA is TGTGCCTGGAGTCTCCATATTCAGACAGGGCCACGGTTCACCGGGGAGCTGTTTTTT. It codes for CAWSLHIQTGPRFTGELFF.

The chain joins TRBV4-2 to TRBJ1-2; a possible D gene is TRBD1 (5 bases). This CDR3 is built from 13 residues. The germline V and J ends were trimmed by 1 base and 4 bases, with 7 bases remaining between them. CDR1 is LGHNA and CDR2 is YNFKEQ in the germline V gene. The chain's CDR3 is CASSQVGVYGYTF. In DNA form, the CDR3 reads TGTGCCAGCAGCCAAGTAGGGGTCTATGGCTACACCTTC.